These 20 T cell receptor beta chains were all obtained from the same sample, sequenced in a study of CD8 T cells in ankylosing spondylitis. Via MiXCR, TCRdb re-called the 5' RACE reads, giving one row per CDR3 protein. Seen here are hundreds of thousands of distinct CDR3 sequences, roughly a third observed once, and the top ten hold about 4.2%. Sequenced material: blood, either unsorted or a sorted T cell fraction (not recorded which). These receptors all stem from a male donor with ankylosing spondylitis or in good health (not recorded which).

In this sample, this clonotype turned up once. The chain combines TRBV4-1 with TRBJ1-3; no definite D call. The CDR3 extends over 16 amino acids. Germline CDR1 MGHRA, CDR2 YSYEKL. Trimming cost V 8 bases and J 0 bases, with 17 bases left between them. CDR3 in DNA: TGCGCCAGCGGACCCGGGAGGACGGTCTCTGGAAACACCATATATTTT. It is translated as CASGPGRTVSGNTIYF.

This clonotype turned up a few times. The chain couples TRBV6-5 to TRBJ1-1, with no clear D. Trimming removed 3 bases at V and 3 bases at J, with 11 bases between. The length of the CDR3 is 14 residues. CDR1 is MNHEY, CDR2 SVGAGI, per germline. The CDR3 region is CASSYRVRYTEAFF. In nucleotides, the CDR3 is TGTGCCAGCAGTTATAGGGTTAGGTACACTGAAGCTTTCTTT.

The V and J genes are TRBV5-1 and TRBJ2-7, with 9 nucleotides matching TRBD1. V lost 0 bases, J lost 2 bases, and 6 bases stayed unmatched. CDR3 length equals 16 residues. Germline CDR1 reads SGHRS; CDR2 reads YFSETQ. CDR3 amino acids: CASSLATGTGPYEQYF. CDR3 sequence (DNA): TGCGCCAGCAGCTTGGCCACCGGGACAGGGCCCTACGAGCAGTACTTC. The full variable domain, with the rest looked up from reference TRBV5-1 and TRBJ2-7, is KAGVTQTPRYLIKTRGQQVTLSCSPISGHRSVSWYQQTPGQGLQFLFEYFSETQRNKGNFPGRFSGRQFSNSRSEMNVSTLELGDSALYLCASSLATGTGPYEQYFGPGTRLTVT.

This clonotype appeared a few times. The CDR3 DNA reads as TGTGCCAGCAGTACCCGGAACAGGGACGAGCAGTACTTC. This gives the protein CASSTRNRDEQYF. The chain joins TRBV28 to TRBJ2-7; possible D gene TRBD1, 6 bases. This CDR3 is 13 amino acids long. V shed 5 bases and J shed 5 bases, with 13 bases lying between them. Looked up from germline, CDR1 is MDHEN and CDR2 is SYDVKM.

This clonotype was seen a handful of times. The chain recombines TRBV29-1 with TRBJ2-3; 8 bases map to TRBD2. Germline V gene sequence: CDR1 SQVTM, CDR2 ANQGSEA. The CDR3 extends over 15 amino acids. After removal of 0 bases from V and 1 base from J, the junction contained 3 bases not matched to a gene. CDR3 DNA: TGCAGCGTTGAAGAAAGTAGCGGGGGCACAGATACGCAGTATTTT. Translating gives CSVEESSGGTDTQYF.

This chain links TRBV5-1 with TRBJ2-1, with 13 bases identical to TRBD2. Trimming at V came to 4 bases and at J to 7 bases, leaving 11 bases not matched to a gene. Germline CDR1 is SGHRS and CDR2 is YFSETQ. The CDR3 covers 17 residues. The CDR3 is CASSILAGGSRGNEQFF. The CDR3 bases are TGCGCCAGCAGCATACTAGCGGGGGGGTCTCGCGGGAATGAGCAGTTCTTC. Combining the CDR3 with reference TRBV5-1 and TRBJ2-1 gives the whole variable domain KAGVTQTPRYLIKTRGQQVTLSCSPISGHRSVSWYQQTPGQGLQFLFEYFSETQRNKGNFPGRFSGRQFSNSRSEMNVSTLELGDSALYLCASSILAGGSRGNEQFFGPGTRLTVL.

This clonotype was observed many times. The chain couples TRBV12-3 or TRBV12-4 to TRBJ1-5; 9 positions match TRBD1. The CDR3 is 15 amino acids. The J segment lost 2 bases and the V segment lost 5 bases, leaving 4 bases of the junction unmatched. Written as DNA, the CDR3 is TGTGCCAGCAGTGGACGGGACAGGGGCAATCAGCCCCAGCATTTT. Protein product: CASSGRDRGNQPQHF.

In this sample, this clonotype turned up a few times. CDR3 loop: CSARDLGGGDTQYF. CDR3 bases: TGCAGTGCTAGAGATCTGGGGGGTGGGGATACGCAGTATTTT. The chain combines TRBV20-1 with TRBJ2-3; a possible D gene is TRBD2 (6 bases). The germline V gene has CDR1 DFQATT and CDR2 SNEGSKA (reference sequence). Trimming removed 0 bases from V and 6 bases from J, with 13 bases in between. CDR3 length equals 14 residues.

V and J are TRBV27 and TRBJ1-1; D is possibly TRBD1 (6 bases). The ends were cut back, 8 bases at V and 0 bases at J, with 10 bases in the middle. The germline CDR1 and CDR2 sequences are MNHEY and SMNVEV (reference sequence). The CDR3 covers 13 residues. The CDR3 here is CASQGQLNTEAFF. The DNA of the CDR3 is TGTGCCAGCCAGGGACAACTGAACACTGAAGCTTTCTTT.

As for this clonotype: A read error may produce the germline difference seen at one junction end. This chain links TRBV6-1 with TRBJ2-7, with D perhaps TRBD2 (6 bases). The germline gives CDR1 MNHNS, CDR2 SASEGT. The CDR3 loop spans 13 amino acids. The CDR3 sequence is CASRRGKVDGWNF. CDR3 nucleotide sequence: TGTGCCAGCAGACGGGGGAAGGTAGACGGGTGGAACTTC.

This clonotype has more than one count but fewer than ten. This chain links TRBV18 with TRBJ2-1, with 11 bases identical to TRBD2. The CDR3 runs 16 residues. Trimming at V came to 1 base and at J to 7 bases, leaving 6 bases not matched to a gene. Germline V gene data show CDR1 as KGHSH and CDR2 as LQKENI. The CDR3 DNA is TGTGCCAGCTCACCACGGCGGCTAGCGGGAGGAAATGAGCAGTTCTTC. It is translated as CASSPRRLAGGNEQFF. The full variable domain, rest sourced from reference TRBV18 and TRBJ2-1, is NAGVMQNPRHLVRRRGQEARLRCSPMKGHSHVYWYRQLPEEGLKFMVYLQKENIIDESGMPKERFSAEFPKEGPSILRIQQVVRGDSAAYFCASSPRRLAGGNEQFFGPGTRLTVL.

This chain uses TRBV28 with TRBJ2-7; 11 nucleotides match TRBD1. This CDR3 comprises 14 residues. V shed 6 bases and J 1 base; nucleotides not matched to a gene: 2. Germline V gene data show CDR1 as MDHEN and CDR2 as SYDVKM. CDR3 coding DNA: TGTGCCAGCAGAGGACAGGGGGCGTCCTACGAGCAGTACTTC. Its translation: CASRGQGASYEQYF.

The V and J genes are TRBV20-1 and TRBJ1-1; a weak D match, TRBD1 (6 bases). The CDR3 has 14 amino acids. Trimming shortened V by 4 bases and J by 0 bases, and 12 bases separated the two germline ends. Germline CDR1 reads DFQATT; CDR2 reads SNEGSKA (reference sequence). In DNA, the CDR3 is TGCAGTGCTAAGGCAGGGGCCATGAACACTGAAGCTTTCTTT. Translation: CSAKAGAMNTEAFF.

The chain uses TRBV7-6 and TRBJ1-1; weak D call: TRBD1 (5 bases). The germline V gene has CDR1 SGHVS and CDR2 FNYEAQ. This CDR3 is 14 amino acids long. Trimming took off 1 base at V and 11 bases at J, with 17 bases between the two ends. The CDR3 region is CASSLEAGTRGAFF. CDR3 bases: TGTGCCAGCAGCTTAGAAGCCGGGACCCGTGGTGCTTTCTTT.

The gene calls are TRBV4-1 and TRBJ2-5, with D perhaps matching TRBD1 (5 bases). CDR1 is MGHRA, CDR2 YSYEKL, per germline. V dropped 4 bases and J dropped 3 bases, with 15 bases sitting between them. This CDR3 spans 15 amino acids. This chain's CDR3 is CASSPGSLTEETQYF. In DNA form, the CDR3 reads TGCGCCAGCAGCCCCGGGTCCCTGACAGAAGAGACCCAGTACTTC.

The V call is TRBV6-1, the J call TRBJ1-6; D remains ambiguous. Germline lookup yields CDR1 MNHNS and CDR2 SASEGT. The CDR3 totals 14 residues. Deletions cut 3 bases from V and 9 bases from J, with 12 bases between. The CDR3 is CASSDWARVSPLHF. For the CDR3, the DNA is TGTGCCAGCAGTGATTGGGCCCGGGTTTCACCCCTCCACTTT.

This clonotype was picked up a small number of times. V is TRBV4-1 and J is TRBJ2-1, with 7 bases that match TRBD2. The V segment lost 1 base and the J segment 6 bases; nucleotides outside the gene matches: 6. Germline lookup yields CDR1 MGHRA and CDR2 YSYEKL. The CDR3 has 15 residues. The chain's CDR3 is CASSQGLARTNEQFF. As DNA, the CDR3 is TGCGCCAGCAGCCAAGGACTAGCTAGGACCAATGAGCAGTTCTTC.

This clonotype was observed a handful of times. The chain is built from TRBV10-3 and TRBJ2-1; 7 bases line up with TRBD1. This CDR3 spans 14 amino acids. Trimming cost V 0 bases and J 10 bases; bases outside gene matches: 6. Germline loops: CDR1 ENHRY, CDR2 SYGVKD. The CDR3 reads CAISESTTTGEQFF. The CDR3 DNA is TGTGCCATCAGTGAGTCCACAACGACAGGGGAGCAGTTCTTC.

The V call is TRBV28, the J call TRBJ1-3, with 8 bases fitting TRBD1. This CDR3 is 16 amino acids long. CDR1 MDHEN and CDR2 SYDVKM come from the germline V gene. Germline trimming cut 3 bases from V and 4 bases from J; bases unmatched to any gene: 8. CDR3 protein: CASSFKQGARGNTIYF. The CDR3 coding sequence is TGTGCCAGCAGTTTCAAGCAGGGGGCGCGGGGAAACACCATATATTTT.

The gene calls are TRBV12-3 or TRBV12-4 and TRBJ1-2; 7 nucleotides match TRBD1. V was pared by 3 bases and J by 3 bases, with 7 bases of the junction left unmatched. This CDR3 region has 15 residues. In DNA form, the CDR3 reads TGTGCCAGCAGTTTGTCCGGACAGGCTGACTATGGCTACACCTTC. Protein: CASSLSGQADYGYTF.